This TCR beta chain was profiled in a study of blood T cell repertoires in COVID-19. Study background: Acute-phase and convalescent COVID-19 samples originated in the United States, Italy and Spain.

Recovery among Cohort 3 donors was established by two negative PCRs, clearance, or symptom resolution. This clone was picked up a small number of times. As processed by the authors: The authors estimated nucleated cell counts from reference gene primer amplification. Sequenced by immunoSEQ multiplex PCR; TCRdb stores in-frame clones only, minus some. V, J and clone size were drawn from that table, and D and trimming were deduced from the DNA. The profile shows about 270,000 clones, approximately 90% of them singletons. CDR1 is SGHVS and CDR2 is FNYEAQ in the germline V gene. The CDR3 spans 13 residues. V shed 2 bases and J shed 2 bases, with 3 bases lying between them.

The sequence came from a woman in her 50s who had recovered from COVID-19. Sequenced input: PBMCs or T cells enriched from blood (not recorded which). This sequence joins TRBV7-6 and TRBJ2-2; no clear D. The CDR3: CASSLSNTGELFF. As DNA, the CDR3 is TGTGCCAGCAGCTTATCAAACACCGGGGAGCTGTTTTTT.